The T cell receptor (beta chain) described here comes from a study of blood T cell repertoires in COVID-19. Seattle researchers signed up patients amid active infection and tracked them longitudinally. How the authors handled the data: Amplified reference gene primers provided the basis for estimating nucleated cell counts. Sequencing used immunoSEQ multiplex PCR; TCRdb keeps in-frame clones, though not all of them. That table supplies the V and J calls and clone size; D and trimming were determined from the DNA. The sample carries tens of thousands of clones, 65% to 75% recorded once. The CDR3 sequence is 15 residues long. Trimming removed 2 bases at V and 7 bases at J, with 17 bases between. Germline CDR1 and CDR2: LGHDT and YNNKEL (reference sequence).

The genes are TRBV3-1 (or the pseudogene TRBV3-2) and TRBJ1-2; D is unresolved. The TCR was taken from a man aged 45-65 years with COVID-19, enrolled during active disease. Sequencing was done on a sample of peripheral blood. The CDR3 spells CASSQNELPRRGYTF. CDR3 nucleotides: TGTGCCAGCAGCCAAAACGAGTTACCACGTCGTGGCTACACCTTC.